This T cell receptor (beta chain) was identified in a study of shared clonotypes between healthy human individuals. In the study overall: The donor pool was made up of a couple of women and three men aged 18 to 49. General study findings and limits: Genetic and exposure-history diversity was limited by the few donors. Sampling used blood alone; tissue repertoires probably differ. Deeper or shallower sequencing was expected to change how clonotypes are shared among donors.

This clone appeared many times. Its antigen is not known. The sample contains more than one DNA sequence encoding this CDR3. Produced via immunoSEQ multiplex PCR; TCRdb's table is partial and in-frame only. The table records 470,000 or so clones, over 75% of them present only once. V shed 3 bases and J shed 1 base, with 10 bases lying between them. The CDR3 is 14 residues long. Germline V gene lookup returns CDR1 GTSNPN and CDR2 SVGIG (reference sequence). The TCR comes from a woman between 35 and 50 years old in good health. Some clones in this sample may be carry-over from other donors' samples. The sample consisted of PBMCs. The chain combines TRBV30 with TRBJ2-1, with D unresolved. CDR3 region: CAWRAAASYNEQFF. CDR3 sequence (DNA): TGTGCCTGGAGAGCAGCAGCTTCCTACAATGAGCAGTTCTTC.